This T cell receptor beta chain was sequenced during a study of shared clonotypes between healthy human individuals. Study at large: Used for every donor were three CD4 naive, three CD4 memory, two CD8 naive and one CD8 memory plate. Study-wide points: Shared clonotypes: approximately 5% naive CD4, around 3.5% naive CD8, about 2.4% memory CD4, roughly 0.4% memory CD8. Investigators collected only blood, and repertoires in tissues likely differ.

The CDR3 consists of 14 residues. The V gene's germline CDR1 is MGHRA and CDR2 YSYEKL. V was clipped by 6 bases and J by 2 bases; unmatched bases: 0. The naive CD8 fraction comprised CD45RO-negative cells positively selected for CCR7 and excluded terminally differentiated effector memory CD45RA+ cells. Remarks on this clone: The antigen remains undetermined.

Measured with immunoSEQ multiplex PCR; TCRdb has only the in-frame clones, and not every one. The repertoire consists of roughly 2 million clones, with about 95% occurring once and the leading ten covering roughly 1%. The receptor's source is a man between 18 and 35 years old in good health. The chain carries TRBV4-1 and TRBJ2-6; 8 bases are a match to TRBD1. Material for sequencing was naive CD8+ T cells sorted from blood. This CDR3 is CASRDRAGANVLTF. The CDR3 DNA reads TGCGCCAGCAGGGACAGGGCTGGGGCCAACGTCCTGACTTTC.